This T cell receptor (beta chain) comes out of a study of response to subunit inactivated influenza vaccine. Germline V gene sequence: CDR1 SGHTA, CDR2 FQGNSA. This CDR3 contains 15 residues. With 1 base clipped from V and 5 bases from J, the junction kept 7 bases outside the gene matches. Each CDR3 protein is one row after TCRdb ran MiXCR on the RT-PCR reads. The sample comprises 450,000 to 700,000 distinct CDR3 sequences, 13% to 15% of which are singletons, and around 10% rests with the top ten. General study results and limits: The study's authors posited that every seasonal influenza vaccination enlists few new T cells.

This clonotype was found a few times. Its antigen is as yet unknown. This sequence originates from a man over 45 who received an inactivated influenza vaccine. The chain links TRBV7-2 to TRBJ2-5, with 7 bases matching TRBD2. The sample was PBMCs from blood, taken 12 days after vaccination. The CDR3 is CASSLGRGEGETQYF. The CDR3 DNA follows: TGTGCCAGCAGCTTAGGGCGCGGGGAGGGGGAGACCCAGTACTTC.